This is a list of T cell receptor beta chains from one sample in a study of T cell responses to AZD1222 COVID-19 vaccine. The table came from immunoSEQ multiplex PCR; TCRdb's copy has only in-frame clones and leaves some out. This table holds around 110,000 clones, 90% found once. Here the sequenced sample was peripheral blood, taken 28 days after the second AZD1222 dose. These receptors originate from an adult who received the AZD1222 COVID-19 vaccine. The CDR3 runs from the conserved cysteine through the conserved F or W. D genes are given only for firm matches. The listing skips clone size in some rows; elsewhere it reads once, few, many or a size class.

CDR3aa: CASSPFPQGSANSPLHF
CDR3nt: TGTGCCAGCTCACCATTTCCCCAGGGCAGCGCTAATTCACCCCTCCACTTT
v_gene: TRBV18
d_gene: NA
j_gene: TRBJ1-6
abundance: NA

CDR3aa: CASSQSMDTSNYGYTF
CDR3nt: TGCGCCAGCAGCCAATCAATGGACACCTCTAACTATGGCTACACCTTC
v_gene: TRBV4-3
d_gene: NA
j_gene: TRBJ1-2
abundance: NA

CDR3aa: CASSVRSAGTNEKLFF
CDR3nt: TGTGCCAGCAGCGTCAGGTCGGCGGGGACTAATGAAAAACTGTTTTTT
v_gene: TRBV7-6
d_gene: NA
j_gene: TRBJ1-4
abundance: few

CDR3aa: CASSFNIVAAYEQYF
CDR3nt: TGCGCCAGCAGCTTTAACATTGTGGCGGCCTACGAGCAGTACTTC
v_gene: TRBV5-1
d_gene: NA
j_gene: TRBJ2-7
abundance: NA

CDR3aa: CASSLEGQGETQYF
CDR3nt: TGTGCCAGCAGCTTAGAAGGACAGGGGGAGACCCAGTACTTC
v_gene: TRBV7-6
d_gene: TRBD1
j_gene: TRBJ2-5
abundance: NA

CDR3aa: CASSQPGQGWNEQFF
CDR3nt: TGTGCCAGCAGCCAACCGGGACAGGGGTGGAATGAGCAGTTCTTC
v_gene: TRBV4-2
d_gene: TRBD1
j_gene: TRBJ2-1
abundance: once

CDR3aa: CASSRGTGRAYEQYF
CDR3nt: TGTGCCAGCAGCAGGGGGACAGGGAGGGCATACGAGCAGTACTTC
v_gene: TRBV5-6
d_gene: TRBD1
j_gene: TRBJ2-7
abundance: NA

CDR3aa: CASSVERGWGSGNTIYF
CDR3nt: TGTGCCAGCAGCGTAGAGCGAGGGTGGGGCTCTGGAAACACCATATATTTT
v_gene: TRBV9
d_gene: NA
j_gene: TRBJ1-3
abundance: NA

CDR3aa: CASSPPGYYGYTF
CDR3nt: TGTGCCAGCAGCCCCCCGGGGTACTATGGCTACACCTTC
v_gene: TRBV6-5
d_gene: NA
j_gene: TRBJ1-2
abundance: once

CDR3aa: CASREGSGANVLTF
CDR3nt: TGTGCCAGCAGGGAGGGCTCTGGGGCCAACGTCCTGACTTTC
v_gene: TRBV11-2
d_gene: NA
j_gene: TRBJ2-6
abundance: NA

CDR3aa: CASSPEGWGGEQYF
CDR3nt: TGTGCCAGCAGCCCCGAAGGGTGGGGCGGCGAGCAGTACTTC
v_gene: TRBV14
d_gene: NA
j_gene: TRBJ2-7
abundance: NA

CDR3aa: CASSYSGTPGNTIYF
CDR3nt: TGTGCCAGCAGTTACTCGGGGACACCTGGAAACACCATATATTTT
v_gene: TRBV6-2/TRBV6-3
d_gene: NA
j_gene: TRBJ1-3
abundance: NA

CDR3aa: CASSLVSGGTGTDTQYF
CDR3nt: TGTGCCAGCAGCTTAGTGAGTGGGGGTACGGGCACAGATACGCAGTATTTT
v_gene: TRBV11-3
d_gene: NA
j_gene: TRBJ2-3
abundance: once

CDR3aa: CASSQDLGGELQYF
CDR3nt: TGCGCCAGCAGCCAAGATTTGGGCGGGGAGCTTCAGTACTTC
v_gene: TRBV4-3
d_gene: NA
j_gene: TRBJ2-4
abundance: NA

CDR3aa: CASSQDIDRTPADTQYF
CDR3nt: TGCGCCAGCAGCCAAGACATTGACAGGACCCCAGCAGATACGCAGTATTTT
v_gene: TRBV4-1
d_gene: NA
j_gene: TRBJ2-3
abundance: NA

CDR3aa: CASSLQGSTGELFF
CDR3nt: TGTGCCAGCAGCCTACAGGGTTCGACCGGGGAGCTGTTTTTT
v_gene: TRBV7-3
d_gene: NA
j_gene: TRBJ2-2
abundance: NA

CDR3aa: CSVTPGAGGQGAGTDTQYF
CDR3nt: TGCAGCGTTACCCCCGGGGCGGGGGGACAGGGGGCCGGCACAGATACGCAGTATTTT
v_gene: TRBV29-1
d_gene: TRBD1
j_gene: TRBJ2-3
abundance: NA

CDR3aa: CASSLGSEAFF
CDR3nt: TGTGCCAGCAGTTTGGGCTCTGAAGCTTTCTTT
v_gene: TRBV12-3/TRBV12-4
d_gene: NA
j_gene: TRBJ1-1
abundance: NA

CDR3aa: CASSYMGQAGNTQYF
CDR3nt: TGTGCCAGCAGTTATATGGGACAAGCGGGAAATACGCAGTATTTT
v_gene: TRBV25-1
d_gene: NA
j_gene: TRBJ2-3
abundance: NA

CDR3aa: CASSIQGPYGYTF
CDR3nt: TGTGCCAGTAGTATACAGGGCCCCTATGGCTACACCTTC
v_gene: TRBV19
d_gene: NA
j_gene: TRBJ1-2
abundance: NA

CDR3aa: CASSVGGSNQPQHF
CDR3nt: TGTGCCAGCAGCGTAGGGGGGAGCAATCAGCCCCAGCATTTT
v_gene: TRBV7-9
d_gene: NA
j_gene: TRBJ1-5
abundance: NA

CDR3aa: CAGSGEGRLYEQYF
CDR3nt: TGTGCCGGGTCCGGGGAGGGAAGACTCTACGAGCAGTACTTC
v_gene: TRBV10-3
d_gene: TRBD2
j_gene: TRBJ2-7
abundance: once

CDR3aa: CASSVAGTRGYGYTF
CDR3nt: TGTGCCAGCAGCGTAGCCGGGACCAGAGGCTATGGCTACACCTTC
v_gene: TRBV9
d_gene: NA
j_gene: TRBJ1-2
abundance: NA

CDR3aa: CASSLVAGYNSGNTIYF
CDR3nt: TGTGCCAGCAGCTTAGTTGCAGGCTACAACTCTGGAAACACCATATATTTT
v_gene: TRBV7-9
d_gene: NA
j_gene: TRBJ1-3
abundance: NA

CDR3aa: CASSSRDRGNEQYF
CDR3nt: TGTGCCAGCAGCTCAAGGGACAGGGGCAATGAGCAGTACTTC
v_gene: TRBV7-9
d_gene: TRBD1
j_gene: TRBJ2-7
abundance: NA

CDR3aa: CASSSGSEQYF
CDR3nt: TGTGCCAGCAGTTCAGGGTCCGAGCAGTACTTC
v_gene: TRBV12-3/TRBV12-4
d_gene: NA
j_gene: TRBJ2-7
abundance: NA

CDR3aa: CASRATGSGDQPQHF
CDR3nt: TGTGCCAGCAGGGCCACAGGGTCCGGGGATCAGCCCCAGCATTTT
v_gene: TRBV6-6
d_gene: NA
j_gene: TRBJ1-5
abundance: NA

CDR3aa: CASSWQGVLLGSNEKLFF
CDR3nt: TGTGCCAGCAGTTGGCAGGGGGTATTATTGGGCTCTAATGAAAAACTGTTTTTT
v_gene: TRBV2
d_gene: TRBD1
j_gene: TRBJ1-4
abundance: NA

CDR3aa: CASSLGSDYGYTF
CDR3nt: TGTGCCAGCAGTTTGGGGTCTGACTATGGCTACACCTTC
v_gene: TRBV27
d_gene: NA
j_gene: TRBJ1-2
abundance: NA

CDR3aa: CASSFTGTGNTEAFF
CDR3nt: TGTGCCAGCAGCTTTACGGGGACGGGGAACACTGAAGCTTTCTTT
v_gene: TRBV11-1
d_gene: NA
j_gene: TRBJ1-1
abundance: NA

CDR3aa: CASSPWGQGDEKLFF
CDR3nt: TGTGCCAGCAGCCCCTGGGGACAGGGAGACGAAAAACTGTTTTTT
v_gene: TRBV7-9
d_gene: TRBD1
j_gene: TRBJ1-4
abundance: NA

CDR3aa: CASSEGVSKNNEQFF
CDR3nt: TGTGCCAGCAGTGAGGGGGTCAGCAAAAACAATGAGCAGTTCTTC
v_gene: TRBV6-4
d_gene: NA
j_gene: TRBJ2-1
abundance: NA

CDR3aa: CASSLGDEANEQFF
CDR3nt: TGCGCCAGCAGCTTGGGGGACGAGGCCAATGAGCAGTTCTTC
v_gene: TRBV5-1
d_gene: NA
j_gene: TRBJ2-1
abundance: NA

CDR3aa: CASSGRNLNTEAFF
CDR3nt: TGTGCCAGCAGCGGCAGAAACCTCAACACTGAAGCTTTCTTT
v_gene: TRBV7-9
d_gene: NA
j_gene: TRBJ1-1
abundance: NA

CDR3aa: CASSPRTGATTGELFF
CDR3nt: TGTGCCAGCAGCCCCAGGACAGGGGCAACAACCGGGGAGCTGTTTTTT
v_gene: TRBV11-1
d_gene: TRBD1
j_gene: TRBJ2-2
abundance: NA

CDR3aa: CASNPGEVYNEQFF
CDR3nt: TGCGCCAGCAATCCCGGGGAGGTTTACAATGAGCAGTTCTTC
v_gene: TRBV5-1
d_gene: NA
j_gene: TRBJ2-1
abundance: NA

CDR3aa: CASSISSTAGWAGNTIYF
CDR3nt: TGTGCCAGTAGTATATCGTCGACGGCCGGATGGGCTGGAAACACCATATATTTT
v_gene: TRBV19
d_gene: NA
j_gene: TRBJ1-3
abundance: NA

CDR3aa: CASSPELAGGGNEQFF
CDR3nt: TGTGCCAGCAGCCCGGAACTAGCGGGGGGCGGGAATGAGCAGTTCTTC
v_gene: TRBV7-2
d_gene: TRBD2
j_gene: TRBJ2-1
abundance: NA

CDR3aa: CASSKDCGGHNEQFF
CDR3nt: TGTGCCAGCAGCAAAGACTGCGGGGGCCACAATGAGCAGTTCTTC
v_gene: TRBV21-1
d_gene: NA
j_gene: TRBJ2-1
abundance: NA

CDR3aa: CASSLVLGTGGKKAFF
CDR3nt: TGTGCCAGCAGCTTAGTCCTCGGGACAGGGGGCAAGAAGGCTTTCTTT
v_gene: TRBV7-2
d_gene: TRBD1
j_gene: TRBJ1-1
abundance: NA

CDR3aa: CASSLGDRGDGYTF
CDR3nt: TGTGCCAGCAGCTTAGGGGACAGAGGGGATGGCTACACCTTC
v_gene: TRBV7-8
d_gene: TRBD1
j_gene: TRBJ1-2
abundance: NA

CDR3aa: CASSITGARNEKLFF
CDR3nt: TGTGCCAGTAGTATCACAGGGGCCCGTAATGAAAAACTGTTTTTT
v_gene: TRBV19
d_gene: TRBD1
j_gene: TRBJ1-4
abundance: NA

CDR3aa: CASTAHGANYGYTF
CDR3nt: TGTGCCAGTACCGCCCATGGAGCTAACTATGGCTACACCTTC
v_gene: TRBV19
d_gene: NA
j_gene: TRBJ1-2
abundance: NA

CDR3aa: CASSSGDSGNTIYF
CDR3nt: TGTGCCAGTAGTTCAGGGGACTCTGGAAACACCATATATTTT
v_gene: TRBV19
d_gene: NA
j_gene: TRBJ1-3
abundance: few

CDR3aa: CASGSYEQFF
CDR3nt: TGCGCCAGCGGTTCTTATGAGCAGTTCTTC
v_gene: TRBV4-1
d_gene: NA
j_gene: TRBJ2-1
abundance: few

CDR3aa: CASSVDSRDTDTQYF
CDR3nt: TGTGCCAGCAGCGTGGACTCTCGGGACACAGATACGCAGTATTTT
v_gene: TRBV9
d_gene: NA
j_gene: TRBJ2-3
abundance: NA

CDR3aa: CASSSPLTQYF
CDR3nt: TGTGCCAGCAGCTCCCCACTTACGCAGTATTTT
v_gene: TRBV6-2/TRBV6-3
d_gene: NA
j_gene: TRBJ2-3
abundance: NA